The 24 T cell receptor beta chains listed next were all sequenced from one sample in a study of shared T cell receptors in the human thymus. Libraries were prepared by immunoSEQ multiplex PCR; TCRdb keeps only in-frame clonotypes and omits some of them. The sample shows more than 550,000 clones, 75% to 90% of them seen only once. A further study also used this sample, focusing on human thymus T cells.

Material for sequencing was thymocytes. Source of these receptors: a girl less than two years old with a congenital heart defect.

The rearrangement uses TRBV13 and TRBJ2-7, with 7 bases lining up with TRBD1. CDR1 is PRHDT and CDR2 is FYEKMQ in the germline V gene (reference sequence). The CDR3 is 17 amino acids. V dropped 4 bases and J dropped 3; count of bases not matched to a gene: 15. The CDR3, as DNA: TGTGCCAGCAGCTCCTTGGGGACAGCTCGGTCCTACTACGAGCAGTACTTC. Amino acids: CASSSLGTARSYYEQYF. Complete variable domain (other parts from reference TRBV13 and TRBJ2-7): AAGVIQSPRHLIKEKRETATLKCYPIPRHDTVYWYQQGPGQDPQFLISFYEKMQSDKGSIPDRFSAQQFSDYHSELNMSSLELGDSALYFCASSSLGTARSYYEQYFGPGTRLTVT.

The genes are TRBV11-2 and TRBJ2-7; 10 bases are shared with TRBD2. The trim removed 5 bases at V and 0 bases at J, leaving 10 bases unmatched. The CDR3 length is 17 residues. In germline, CDR1 is SGHAT, CDR2 FQNNGV. The CDR3 DNA sequence: TGTGCCAGCAGCATTAATCTACTAGCGGGGAGCTCCTACGAGCAGTACTTC. It codes for CASSINLLAGSSYEQYF.

The V call is TRBV29-1, the J call TRBJ1-1; no definite D call. Trimming took 0 bases from V and 13 from J, leaving 15 bases between them. This CDR3 comprises 12 residues. Germline V gene data show CDR1 as SQVTM and CDR2 as ANQGSEA. The CDR3 sequence is CSVEDRGIEVFF. The CDR3 bases are TGCAGCGTTGAAGATCGGGGAATCGAGGTTTTCTTT.

This rearrangement joins TRBV6-5 to TRBJ1-5; D is perhaps TRBD1 (5 bases). The CDR3 sequence is 14 residues long. V lost 6 bases and J 4 bases, leaving 13 bases between the germline ends. The V gene's germline CDR1 is MNHEY and CDR2 SVGAGI. The CDR3 here is CASRKTSGNQPQHF. The CDR3 DNA sequence: TGTGCCAGCAGGAAGACCTCAGGGAATCAGCCCCAGCATTTT.

The rearrangement links TRBV9 to TRBJ1-2; 8 bases line up with TRBD1. V shed 4 bases and J 3 bases; nucleotides not matched to a gene: 14. Looked up from germline, CDR1 is SGDLS and CDR2 is YYNGEE. This CDR3 spans 17 amino acids. In nucleotides, the CDR3 is TGTGCCAGCAGCCCTACACTAAGACAGGGGCAGGACTATGGCTACACCTTC. It yields the protein CASSPTLRQGQDYGYTF. The whole variable domain, filled in from reference TRBV9 and TRBJ1-2, reads DSGVTQTPKHLITATGQRVTLRCSPRSGDLSVYWYQQSLDQGLQFLIQYYNGEERAKGNILERFSAQQFPDLHSELNLSSLELGDSALYFCASSPTLRQGQDYGYTFGSGTRLTVV.

The gene calls are TRBV6-5 and TRBJ1-1; 7 positions agree with TRBD1. The CDR3 has 15 amino acids. V lost 2 bases and J lost 2; bases outside the gene matches: 5. CDR1 and CDR2 (germline): MNHEY, SVGAGI. The CDR3 region has the DNA TGTGCCAGCAGTTACGAGCCAGGGGGAAACACTGAAGCTTTCTTT. It encodes CASSYEPGGNTEAFF.

The count of this clone is one. The genes are TRBV4-1 and TRBJ1-1; no clear D. The CDR3 spans 18 residues. V was clipped by 1 base and J by 3 bases, with 21 bases between them. CDR1 and CDR2 (germline): MGHRA, YSYEKL. The CDR3 DNA reads TGCGCCAGCAGCCAAGGGGATGAGGGCCGGAGAGAAGACACTGAAGCTTTCTTT. The encoded protein is CASSQGDEGRREDTEAFF.

J is TRBJ2-1 and V is TRBV4-2; D might be TRBD1 (6 bases). The CDR3 is 15 amino acids. The V end was cut by 3 bases, the J end by 4 bases, with 13 bases between. From germline, CDR1 is LGHNA and CDR2 YNFKEQ. The CDR3 DNA sequence: TGTGCCAGCAGCCACACAAGCGGACAGTACAATGAGCAGTTCTTC. It translates to CASSHTSGQYNEQFF.

This clone was detected a few times. CDR3 coding DNA: TGTGCCACCAGCCACAAGGGGCAGAACACTGAAGCTTTCTTT. Translating gives CATSHKGQNTEAFF. The chain employs TRBV15 and TRBJ1-1, with D possibly being TRBD1 (5 bases). CDR1 and CDR2 (germline): LNHNV, YYDKDF (reference sequence). Trimming took 5 bases from V and 1 from J, leaving 11 bases between them. The CDR3 runs 14 residues.

The sample holds a few counts of this clone. The CDR3 bases are TGTGCCAGCAGCTTAGAGGGCGGGCTCAATCAGCCCCAGCATTTT. It yields the protein CASSLEGGLNQPQHF. The V and J genes are TRBV11-2 and TRBJ1-5, with D unresolved. The CDR3 covers 15 residues. V was pared by 0 bases and J by 3 bases, with 9 bases between. CDR1 is SGHAT and CDR2 is FQNNGV in the germline V gene.

This chain links TRBV10-1 with TRBJ1-1, with D tentatively TRBD1 (6 bases). The CDR3 covers 13 residues. Germline V lookup: CDR1 WNHNN, CDR2 SYGVQD (reference sequence). V was trimmed by 4 bases and J by 12 bases, leaving 18 bases between them. CDR3 DNA sequence: TGCGCCAGCAGTGCAAAAGGGGACACTGGTCCTTTCTTT. Protein: CASSAKGDTGPFF.

The chain has TRBV7-9 and TRBJ1-2; D is undetermined. V lost 2 bases to trimming and J lost 8 bases, with 12 bases between them. The germline V gene has CDR1 SEHNR and CDR2 FQNEAQ (reference sequence). CDR3 length: 13 residues. DNA of the CDR3: TGTGCCAGCAGCTTAAACGGGAATGGCGGCTACACCTTC. It is translated as CASSLNGNGGYTF.

The chain links TRBV28 to TRBJ1-6; possible D gene TRBD1, 6 bases. With 6 bases removed from V and 6 bases from J, the gap between germline ends came to 15 bases. Germline CDR1 reads MDHEN; CDR2 reads SYDVKM. The CDR3 contains 15 residues. The chain's CDR3 is CASRSDGTPNSPLHF. The CDR3 region has the DNA TGTGCCAGCAGGTCCGATGGGACACCTAATTCACCCCTCCACTTT.

The chain carries TRBV29-1 and TRBJ1-4; D remains unclear. Germline CDR1 is SQVTM and CDR2 is ANQGSEA. Trimming stripped 6 bases from V and 3 bases from J, with 11 bases between. This CDR3 region has 13 residues. CDR3 residues: CSVTGSPNEKLFF. CDR3 coding DNA: TGCAGCGTGACCGGGTCTCCTAATGAAAAACTGTTTTTT.

This sequence joins TRBV2 and TRBJ1-6; TRBD1 might be the D (6 bases). Germline V CDR1 and CDR2: SNHLY, FYNNEI. CDR3 length: 15 residues. The V end lost 7 bases, the J end lost 2 bases, and 12 bases lay between the germline ends. In nucleotides, the CDR3 is TGTGCCAGCAACAGAACAGGGCCCTATAATTCACCCCTCCACTTT. Its translation: CASNRTGPYNSPLHF. The full variable domain, with the rest looked up from reference TRBV2 and TRBJ1-6, is EPEVTQTPSHQVTQMGQEVILRCVPISNHLYFYWYRQILGQKVEFLVSFYNNEISEKSEIFDDQFSVERPDGSNFTLKIRSTKLEDSAMYFCASNRTGPYNSPLHFGNGTRLTVT.

CDR3 in amino acids: CASSGTATNEKLFF. CDR3 bases: TGTGCCAGCAGTGGGACAGCAACTAATGAAAAACTGTTTTTT. This sequence joins TRBV2 and TRBJ1-4, with D possibly TRBD1 on 6 matching bases. CDR3 length: 14 residues. The germline gives CDR1 SNHLY, CDR2 FYNNEI. V gave up 4 bases and J gave up 0 bases, with 6 bases separating them.

The chain uses TRBV2 and TRBJ2-7; 7 positions match TRBD1. The germline gives CDR1 SNHLY, CDR2 FYNNEI. This CDR3 is built from 15 residues. With 7 bases clipped from V and 0 bases from J, the junction kept 9 bases outside the gene matches. CDR3: CASKTDREPSYEQYF. The CDR3 region has the DNA TGTGCCAGCAAAACAGACAGGGAACCCTCCTACGAGCAGTACTTC.

The chain couples TRBV4-3 to TRBJ2-7, with 7 bases fitting TRBD2. Germline loops: CDR1 LGHNA, CDR2 YSLEER. J was trimmed by 9 bases and V by 0 bases; bases with no gene match: 14. The CDR3 is 16 amino acids. The CDR3 sequence is CASSQDSGAGDHGQYF. In DNA, the CDR3 is TGCGCCAGCAGCCAAGATAGTGGGGCGGGGGACCACGGGCAGTACTTC.

The genes are TRBV28 and TRBJ1-1; tentative D call: TRBD1 (6 bases). Deletions cut 10 bases from V and 7 bases from J, with 34 bases between. Germline values: CDR1 MDHEN, CDR2 SYDVKM. The length of the CDR3 is 18 residues. CDR3 residues: CAIRTRESATRGGGEAFF. The CDR3 DNA follows: TGTGCCATCCGAACGCGGGAATCGGCGACCAGGGGAGGGGGTGAAGCTTTCTTT. The entire variable domain, with the rest obtained from reference TRBV28 and TRBJ1-1, is as follows: DVKVTQSSRYLVKRTGEKVFLECVQDMDHENMFWYRQDPGLGLRLIYFSYDVKMKEKGDIPEGYSVSREKKERFSLILESASTNQTSMYLCAIRTRESATRGGGEAFFGQGTRLTVV.

This clone has a single count. This rearrangement joins TRBV9 to TRBJ1-2; D is possibly TRBD1 (6 bases). Trimming stripped 3 bases from V and 4 bases from J, with 13 bases between. This CDR3 has 14 residues. Germline CDR1 SGDLS, CDR2 YYNGEE. DNA for the CDR3: TGTGCCAGCAGCGACCACAGGGTTAGCTATGGCTACACCTTC. It codes for CASSDHRVSYGYTF.

The CDR3 protein is CASSPQGRSYGYTF. CDR3 nucleotides: TGTGCCAGCAGCCCCCAGGGCAGGTCCTATGGCTACACCTTC. The chain recombines TRBV9 with TRBJ1-2; a weak D match, TRBD1 (5 bases). This CDR3 is built from 14 residues. Per germline, CDR1 SGDLS and CDR2 YYNGEE. V gave up 4 bases and J gave up 4 bases, with 14 bases separating them.

The chain is built from TRBV4-1 and TRBJ1-4; D is undetermined. The CDR3 is 16 residues long. Germline CDR1 reads MGHRA; CDR2 reads YSYEKL. V shed 0 bases and J shed 0 bases, with 8 bases lying between them. The CDR3 reads CASSQDRFTTNEKLFF. CDR3 coding DNA: TGCGCCAGCAGCCAAGATCGGTTTACAACTAATGAAAAACTGTTTTTT.

This sequence joins TRBV29-1 and TRBJ1-1; weak D call: TRBD1 (5 bases). The CDR3 extends over 14 amino acids. Trimming stripped 4 bases from V and 5 bases from J, with 17 bases between. From germline, CDR1 is SQVTM and CDR2 ANQGSEA. The CDR3 is CSVVSGIGGTEAFF. The CDR3, as DNA: TGCAGCGTTGTATCAGGGATCGGTGGGACTGAAGCTTTCTTT.

This rearrangement joins TRBV28 to TRBJ1-4; D is perhaps TRBD1 (5 bases). Trimming left V 3 bases short and J 6 bases short, with 11 bases between. Germline CDR1 reads MDHEN; CDR2 reads SYDVKM. This CDR3 is 14 amino acids long. CDR3 sequence reads: CASSFAGVDEKLFF. DNA for the CDR3: TGTGCCAGCAGTTTCGCGGGGGTCGATGAAAAACTGTTTTTT.